The rows below give T cell receptor beta chains drawn from one sample of a study of shared clonotypes between healthy human individuals. Profiled with immunoSEQ multiplex PCR; TCRdb holds only in-frame clones, not every one. The repertoire includes some 800,000 clones, around 93% of them detected once, and 20% to 30% sits in the top ten. The material sequenced was naive CD8+ T cells sorted from blood. The receptor set was obtained from a man between 25 and 39 years old in good health. CDR3s include the opening cysteine and the closing phenylalanine or tryptophan. The order of the fields is D gene, V gene, clone size, J gene, CDR3 protein, CDR3 DNA. D genes are given only for firm matches. Size is stated for part of the rows, as once, few or many counts, or as a class when the clone is expanded.

D: TRBD1
V: TRBV7-2
size: .
J: TRBJ2-7
CDR3: CASSWTGYEQYF
DNA: TGTGCCAGCAGCTGGACAGGGTACGAGCAGTACTTC

D: .
V: TRBV27
size: .
J: TRBJ2-7
CDR3: CASSLGAWGEQYF
DNA: TGTGCCAGCAGCTTGGGGGCCTGGGGCGAGCAGTACTTC

D: TRBD2
V: TRBV28
size: .
J: TRBJ2-7
CDR3: CASSLPRGLAGRDEQYF
DNA: TGTGCCAGCAGTTTACCTCGGGGACTAGCGGGAAGGGACGAGCAGTACTTC

D: .
V: TRBV5-1
size: .
J: TRBJ1-1
CDR3: CASSLAGGDGAFF
DNA: TGCGCCAGCAGCTTGGCCGGAGGGGATGGAGCTTTCTTT

D: .
V: TRBV4-2
size: .
J: TRBJ1-1
CDR3: CASSLAGAEAFF
DNA: TGTGCCAGCAGCTTGGCGGGAGCCGAAGCTTTCTTT

D: .
V: TRBV5-1
size: .
J: TRBJ2-7
CDR3: CASSYLGNEQYF
DNA: TGCGCCAGCAGCTACCTTGGGAACGAGCAGTACTTC

D: .
V: TRBV11-2
size: .
J: TRBJ2-3
CDR3: CASSLDGSTDTQYF
DNA: TGTGCCAGCAGCTTAGACGGTAGCACAGATACGCAGTATTTT

D: TRBD2
V: TRBV11-2
size: .
J: TRBJ2-7
CDR3: CASGGLAGGINYEQYF
DNA: TGTGCCAGCGGGGGACTAGCGGGAGGCATAAACTACGAGCAGTACTTC

D: .
V: TRBV19
size: once
J: TRBJ1-3
CDR3: CASSMTGTGNTIYF
DNA: TGTGCCAGTAGTATGACCGGAACTGGAAACACCATATATTTT

D: .
V: TRBV28
size: .
J: TRBJ1-5
CDR3: CASVLSGYSNQPQHF
DNA: TGTGCCAGTGTATTATCGGGTTATAGCAATCAGCCCCAGCATTTT

D: TRBD2
V: TRBV28
size: .
J: TRBJ2-7
CDR3: CASSPGGRYEQYF
DNA: TGTGCCAGCAGTCCGGGGGGTCGGTACGAGCAGTACTTC

D: TRBD1
V: TRBV29-1
size: .
J: TRBJ2-1
CDR3: CSVVGQGAYNEQFF
DNA: TGCAGCGTTGTTGGGCAGGGGGCGTACAATGAGCAGTTCTTC

D: .
V: TRBV5-6
size: .
J: TRBJ2-7
CDR3: CASSWSTGPLAYEQYF
DNA: TGTGCCAGCAGCTGGAGTACAGGTCCCCTGGCCTACGAGCAGTACTTC

D: TRBD1
V: TRBV27
size: .
J: TRBJ1-5
CDR3: CASENRPRTGGNQPQHF
DNA: TGTGCCAGTGAAAACCGCCCCCGGACAGGGGGCAATCAGCCCCAGCATTTT

D: .
V: TRBV11-2
size: .
J: TRBJ2-7
CDR3: CASSLGVWGASYEQYF
DNA: TGTGCCAGCAGCTTAGGCGTGTGGGGGGCATCCTACGAGCAGTACTTC

D: .
V: TRBV27
size: .
J: TRBJ2-7
CDR3: CASSLGPDYYEQYF
DNA: TGTGCCAGCAGTTTAGGGCCAGATTACTACGAGCAGTACTTC

D: .
V: TRBV23-1
size: .
J: TRBJ2-7
CDR3: CASSQSGRESGDEQYF
DNA: TGCGCCAGCAGTCAATCGGGCAGGGAAAGTGGCGACGAGCAGTACTTC

D: TRBD1
V: TRBV27
size: .
J: TRBJ1-1
CDR3: CASRGTAAEAFF
DNA: TGTGCCAGCCGCGGGACAGCGGCTGAAGCTTTCTTT

D: TRBD2
V: TRBV11-2
size: .
J: TRBJ2-7
CDR3: CASSLELAGGPYEQYF
DNA: TGTGCCAGCAGCTTAGAGTTAGCGGGAGGGCCATACGAGCAGTACTTC

D: .
V: TRBV11-2
size: .
J: TRBJ1-1
CDR3: CASSPGPGATEAFF
DNA: TGTGCCAGCAGCCCTGGGCCTGGGGCCACTGAAGCTTTCTTT

D: .
V: TRBV19
size: .
J: TRBJ2-1
CDR3: CASSIDRDEQFF
DNA: TGTGCCAGTAGTATAGACAGAGATGAGCAGTTCTTC

D: .
V: TRBV4-1
size: .
J: TRBJ1-1
CDR3: CASSQVLNTEAFF
DNA: TGCGCCAGCAGCCAAGTGTTGAACACTGAAGCTTTCTTT

D: TRBD2
V: TRBV28
size: once
J: TRBJ2-5
CDR3: CASIGTTQETQYF
DNA: TGTGCCAGCATTGGGACTACCCAAGAGACCCAGTACTTC

D: .
V: TRBV4-1
size: .
J: TRBJ2-2
CDR3: CASSQPGDNTGELFF
DNA: TGCGCCAGCAGCCAACCGGGAGATAACACCGGGGAGCTGTTTTTT

D: TRBD1
V: TRBV7-9
size: .
J: TRBJ1-1
CDR3: CASSSWDRDTEAFF
DNA: TGTGCCAGCAGCTCCTGGGACAGGGACACTGAAGCTTTCTTT

D: TRBD2
V: TRBV7-9
size: .
J: TRBJ2-1
CDR3: CASSKQRLAGGPGIHEQFF
DNA: TGTGCCAGCAGTAAGCAGAGACTAGCGGGAGGGCCAGGCATCCATGAGCAGTTCTTC

D: TRBD2
V: TRBV4-1
size: .
J: TRBJ2-7
CDR3: CASSQGLAAVVYEQYF
DNA: TGCGCCAGCAGCCAAGGACTAGCGGCGGTCGTCTACGAGCAGTACTTC

D: .
V: TRBV9
size: .
J: TRBJ2-3
CDR3: CASSAFSGDRTDTQYF
DNA: TGTGCCAGCAGCGCCTTTAGCGGAGACCGCACAGATACGCAGTATTTT

D: .
V: TRBV27
size: once
J: TRBJ1-2
CDR3: CASSVVPGTGYTF
DNA: TGTGCCAGCAGTGTGGTGCCGGGAACTGGCTACACCTTC

D: .
V: TRBV28
size: .
J: TRBJ2-1
CDR3: CASSRFSSYNEQFF
DNA: TGTGCCAGCAGCAGATTCAGCTCCTACAATGAGCAGTTCTTC

D: .
V: TRBV21-1
size: .
J: TRBJ2-7
CDR3: CASSKSPLLPREVHEQYF
DNA: TGTGCCAGCAGCAAATCCCCTCTTCTTCCGCGGGAGGTCCACGAGCAGTACTTC